Shown below are 13 T cell receptor beta chains from a single sample sequenced in a study of blood T cells in healthy people across ages. With a J-beta primer mix and a sample-barcoded 5' primer, a second PCR ran about 6 to 11 cycles. TCRdb reprocessed the 5' RACE reads with MiXCR, giving one entry per CDR3 protein. This sample has approximately 1,000,000 distinct CDR3 sequences, with around two fifths found just once. Sequencing was carried out using blood. The source is a man aged 18-30 years in good health.

This clonotype has more than one count but fewer than ten. This chain links TRBV20-1 with TRBJ1-2; perhaps TRBD1 as D (5 bases). The CDR3 contains 14 residues. With 0 bases removed from V and 3 bases from J, the gap between germline ends came to 11 bases. Germline loops: CDR1 DFQATT, CDR2 SNEGSKA (reference sequence). CDR3 region: CSARDFGTDYGYTF. CDR3 nucleotides: TGCAGTGCTAGAGATTTTGGGACTGACTATGGCTACACCTTC.

The chain is built from TRBV7-9 and TRBJ2-1; a weak D match, TRBD1 (5 bases). With the DNA end fitting TRBJ2-7 better, the J assignment may be wrong. The CDR3 has 15 residues. The germline V gene has CDR1 SEHNR and CDR2 FQNEAQ (reference sequence). DNA of the CDR3: TGTGCCAGCAGCTTGGGCAGGGCCCCCTACAATGAGCAGTACTTC. The encoded protein is CASSLGRAPYNEQYF.

This clonotype appeared a few times. CDR3 in amino acids: CASSPSGVIKDEQFF. The DNA for the CDR3 is TGTGCCAGCAGCCCGTCCGGGGTCATTAAAGATGAGCAGTTCTTC. The chain joins TRBV14 to TRBJ2-1; possibly TRBD2 for D (5 bases). Germline-derived CDR1 and CDR2 are SGHDN and FVKESK. This CDR3 comprises 15 residues. The V gene lost 4 bases and the J gene lost 8 bases, with 18 bases spanning the gap.

This clonotype was counted only a few times. The chain is built from TRBV20-1 and TRBJ2-3, with D perhaps given as TRBD1 or TRBD2 (5 bases each). Germline loops: CDR1 DFQATT, CDR2 SNEGSKA (reference sequence). V dropped 0 bases and J dropped 4 bases, with 11 bases sitting between them. The CDR3 sequence is 14 residues long. As DNA, the CDR3 is TGCAGTGCTAGAGATTTTGAGGGGTCAGATACGCAGTATTTT. Residues: CSARDFEGSDTQYF.

The chain links TRBV7-2 to TRBJ2-1, with TRBD2 identical over 10 bases. The germline gives CDR1 SGHTA, CDR2 FQGNSA. The CDR3 totals 15 residues. The junction had 3 bases not matched to a gene; V was cut back by 1 base and J by 6 bases. The DNA for the CDR3 is TGTGCCAGCAGCTTAGGCGCTAGCGGGGGCAATGAGCAGTTCTTC. This codes for CASSLGASGGNEQFF.

A few counts support this clonotype. For the CDR3, the DNA is TGTGCCAGCAGCCAAGGTGGGGCGGCGCGCACAGATACGCAGTATTTT. Protein product: CASSQGGAARTDTQYF. V and J are TRBV3-1 and TRBJ2-3, with D perhaps matching TRBD1 (5 bases). Trimming left V 1 base short and J 1 base short, with 12 bases between. Per the germline V gene, CDR1 is LGHDT and CDR2 is YNNKEL (reference sequence). This CDR3 has 16 residues.

This clonotype has just a few counts. The chain's CDR3 is CASSEARGGYTF. The CDR3 region has the DNA TGTGCCAGCAGTGAAGCGCGGGGGGGCTACACCTTC. The chain carries TRBV2 and TRBJ1-2; a possible D gene is TRBD1 (5 bases). Germline lookup yields CDR1 SNHLY and CDR2 FYNNEI. This CDR3 spans 12 amino acids. V lost 0 bases and J lost 8, with 7 bases in between. Complete variable domain (other parts from reference TRBV2 and TRBJ1-2): EPEVTQTPSHQVTQMGQEVILRCVPISNHLYFYWYRQILGQKVEFLVSFYNNEISEKSEIFDDQFSVERPDGSNFTLKIRSTKLEDSAMYFCASSEARGGYTFGSGTRLTVV.

The chain uses TRBV4-3 and TRBJ1-5; no firm D call. V lost 1 base and J 2 bases, leaving 12 bases between the germline ends. This CDR3 has 16 residues. Germline assignment: CDR1 LGHNA and CDR2 YSLEER. The CDR3 spells CASSQAVSTGNQPQHF. For the CDR3, the DNA is TGCGCCAGCAGCCAAGCAGTGTCCACGGGCAATCAGCCCCAGCATTTT.

This clonotype was counted between two and nine times. The chain joins TRBV5-1 to TRBJ2-1; TRBD1 agrees at 8 bases. The germline CDR1 and CDR2 sequences are SGHRS and YFSETQ. This CDR3 comprises 15 residues. J was trimmed by 9 bases and V by 1 base; bases with no gene match: 9. CDR3 coding DNA: TGCGCCAGCAGCTTGCGGGACAGGAGGAACGGTGAGCAGTTCTTC. It specifies CASSLRDRRNGEQFF.

The sample holds a few counts of this clonotype. This chain connects TRBV25-1 to TRBJ2-1; 7 nucleotides match TRBD1. Trimming cost V 2 bases and J 6 bases; bases outside gene matches: 7. Germline V gene data show CDR1 as MGHDK and CDR2 as SYGVNS. The CDR3 covers 15 residues. As DNA, the CDR3 is TGTGCCAGCAGTGAAACGACAGGGCCCGGCAATGAGCAGTTCTTC. Amino acid sequence: CASSETTGPGNEQFF.

The chain couples TRBV7-9 to TRBJ1-6; 7 positions agree with TRBD1. The J segment lost 6 bases and the V segment lost 4 bases, leaving 6 bases of the junction unmatched. Per the germline V gene, CDR1 is SEHNR and CDR2 is FQNEAQ (reference sequence). The CDR3 sequence is 15 residues long. CDR3 in amino acids: CASSSPGQFNSPLHF. In nucleotides, the CDR3 is TGTGCCAGCAGCTCCCCGGGACAGTTTAATTCACCCCTCCACTTT. Combining the CDR3 with reference TRBV7-9 and TRBJ1-6 gives the whole variable domain DTGVSQNPRHKITKRGQNVTFRCDPISEHNRLYWYRQTLGQGPEFLTYFQNEAQLEKSRLLSDRFSAERPKGSFSTLEIQRTEQGDSAMYLCASSSPGQFNSPLHFGNGTRLTVT.

This chain links TRBV7-9 with TRBJ2-5; 10 positions agree with TRBD1. The J call may be incorrect, as the DNA end agrees better with TRBJ2-7. Germline CDR1 reads SEHNR; CDR2 reads FQNEAQ (reference sequence). The CDR3 runs 14 residues. CDR3 nucleotides: TGTGCCAGCAGACCCGGGACAGGGGAACACGAGCAGTACTTC. Translation: CASRPGTGEHEQYF.

The gene calls are TRBV18 and TRBJ2-2; TRBD1 might be the D (6 bases). Per germline, CDR1 KGHSH and CDR2 LQKENI. There are 16 residues in the CDR3. With 4 bases removed from V and 2 bases from J, the gap between germline ends came to 14 bases. CDR3 bases: TGTGCCAGCTCACTAAACGGACAGACAAACACCGGGGAGCTGTTTTTT. Translated, it gives CASSLNGQTNTGELFF.